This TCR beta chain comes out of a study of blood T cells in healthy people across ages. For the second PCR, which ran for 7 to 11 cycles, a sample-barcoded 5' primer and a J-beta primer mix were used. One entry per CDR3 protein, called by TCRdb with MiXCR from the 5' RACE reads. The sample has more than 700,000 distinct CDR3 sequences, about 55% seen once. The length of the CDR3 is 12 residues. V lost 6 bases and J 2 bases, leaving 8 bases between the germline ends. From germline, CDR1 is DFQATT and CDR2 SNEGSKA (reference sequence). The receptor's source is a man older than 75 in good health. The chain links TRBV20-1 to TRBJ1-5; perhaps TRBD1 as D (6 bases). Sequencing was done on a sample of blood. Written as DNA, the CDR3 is TGCAGTGCCGAGGGGGGCAATCAGCCCCAGCATTTT. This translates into CSAEGGNQPQHF.